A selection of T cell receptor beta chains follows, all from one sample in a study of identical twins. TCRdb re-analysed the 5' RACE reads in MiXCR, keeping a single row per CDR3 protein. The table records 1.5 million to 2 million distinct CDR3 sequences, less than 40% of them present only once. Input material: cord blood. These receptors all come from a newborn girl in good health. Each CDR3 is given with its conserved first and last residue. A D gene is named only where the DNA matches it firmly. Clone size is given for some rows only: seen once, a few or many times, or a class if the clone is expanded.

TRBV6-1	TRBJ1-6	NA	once	CASSEASRAAYNSPLHF	TGTGCCAGCAGTGAAGCGTCTAGGGCAGCCTATAATTCACCCCTCCACTTT
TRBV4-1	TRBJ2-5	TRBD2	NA	CASSQAAGGRETQYF	TGCGCCAGCAGCCAGGCAGCGGGGGGGCGGGAGACCCAGTACTTC
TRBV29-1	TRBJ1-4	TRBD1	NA	CSVEDRGQRGGNEKLFF	TGCAGCGTTGAAGATCGGGGACAGAGGGGCGGTAATGAAAAACTGTTTTTT
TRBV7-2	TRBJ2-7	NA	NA	CASSPQRTMAEQYF	TGTGCCAGCAGCCCTCAGCGTACGATGGCCGAGCAGTACTTC
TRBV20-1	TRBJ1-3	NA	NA	CSAPSGELSSGNTIYF	TGCAGTGCTCCGAGTGGGGAATTAAGCTCTGGAAACACCATATATTTT
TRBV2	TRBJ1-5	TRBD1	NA	CASTSIRDRVNNQPQHF	TGTGCCAGCACCTCCATACGGGACAGGGTGAACAATCAGCCCCAGCATTTT
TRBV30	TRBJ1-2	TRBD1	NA	CAWRRGQSYGYTF	TGTGCCTGGAGGCGGGGACAGTCCTATGGCTACACCTTC
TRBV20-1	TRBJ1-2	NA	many	CSARGVYGYTF	TGCAGTGCTAGAGGCGTTTATGGCTACACCTTC
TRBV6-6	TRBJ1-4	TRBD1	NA	CASSYDRADEKLFF	TGTGCCAGCAGTTACGACAGGGCAGATGAAAAACTGTTTTTT
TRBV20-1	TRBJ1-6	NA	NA	CSANSPGSPLHF	TGCAGTGCTAATAGCCCGGGGTCACCCCTCCACTTT
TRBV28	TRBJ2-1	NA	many	CASGLSSYNEQFF	TGTGCCAGCGGGCTTAGCTCCTACAATGAGCAGTTCTTC
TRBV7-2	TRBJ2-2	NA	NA	CASSFFANTGELFF	TGTGCCAGCAGCTTCTTTGCGAACACCGGGGAGCTGTTTTTT
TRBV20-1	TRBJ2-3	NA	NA	CSPRATDTQYF	TGCAGTCCGAGGGCCACAGATACGCAGTATTTT
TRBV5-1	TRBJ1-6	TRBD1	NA	CASSTRGQGNSPLHF	TGCGCCAGCAGCACCCGAGGACAGGGCAATTCACCCCTCCACTTT
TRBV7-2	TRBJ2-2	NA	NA	CASSLTASGTGELFF	TGTGCCAGCAGCTTAACAGCAAGCGGCACCGGGGAGCTGTTTTTT
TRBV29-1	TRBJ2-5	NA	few	CSVFLETQYF	TGCAGCGTTTTTCTGGAGACCCAGTACTTC
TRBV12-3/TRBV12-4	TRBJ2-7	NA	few	CASSQSRDVRDHRSEQYF	TGTGCCAGCAGTCAGTCCCGGGACGTCCGGGACCATAGATCCGAGCAGTACTTC
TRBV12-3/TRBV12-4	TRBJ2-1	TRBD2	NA	CASRIGLLGLAASYNEQFF	TGTGCCAGCCGGATCGGACTCCTAGGACTAGCGGCCTCCTACAATGAGCAGTTCTTC
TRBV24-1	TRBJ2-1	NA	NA	CATSDGLASYNEQFF	TGTGCCACCAGTGATGGCCTGGCCTCCTACAATGAGCAGTTCTTC
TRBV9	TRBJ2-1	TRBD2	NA	CASSEGTSGGAYNEQFF	TGTGCCAGCAGCGAGGGGACTAGCGGGGGGGCATACAATGAGCAGTTCTTC
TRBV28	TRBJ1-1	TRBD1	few	CASSRGRIAFF	TGTGCCAGCAGCAGGGGGCGCATAGCTTTCTTT
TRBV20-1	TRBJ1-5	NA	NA	CSAQFGRDQPQHF	TGCAGCGCCCAGTTTGGGCGGGATCAGCCCCAGCATTTT